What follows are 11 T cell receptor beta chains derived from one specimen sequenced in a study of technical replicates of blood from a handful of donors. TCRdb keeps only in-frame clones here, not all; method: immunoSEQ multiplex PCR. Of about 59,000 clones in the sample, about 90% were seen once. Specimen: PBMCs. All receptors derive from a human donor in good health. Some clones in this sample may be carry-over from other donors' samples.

The DNA of the CDR3 is TGTGCCAGCAGTGCCAGAGGTGAGCAGTTCTTC. This gives the protein CASSARGEQFF. The rearrangement links TRBV2 to TRBJ2-1; D gene uncertain. Germline V gives CDR1 SNHLY, CDR2 FYNNEI. The ends were cut back, 4 bases at V and 9 bases at J, with 7 bases in the middle. The CDR3 is made up of 11 amino acids.

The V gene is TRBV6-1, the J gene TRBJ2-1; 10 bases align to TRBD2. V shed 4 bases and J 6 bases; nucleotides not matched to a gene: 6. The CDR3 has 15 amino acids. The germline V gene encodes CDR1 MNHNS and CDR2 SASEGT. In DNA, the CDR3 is TGTGCCAGCAGTGTATCAAGCGGGGGGGCCAATGAGCAGTTCTTC. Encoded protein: CASSVSSGGANEQFF.

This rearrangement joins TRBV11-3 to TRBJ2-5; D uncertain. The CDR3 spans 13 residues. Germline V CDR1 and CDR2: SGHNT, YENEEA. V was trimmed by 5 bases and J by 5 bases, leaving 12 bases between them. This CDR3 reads CASSLGPWETQYF. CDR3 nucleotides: TGTGCCAGCAGCCTGGGCCCATGGGAGACCCAGTACTTC.

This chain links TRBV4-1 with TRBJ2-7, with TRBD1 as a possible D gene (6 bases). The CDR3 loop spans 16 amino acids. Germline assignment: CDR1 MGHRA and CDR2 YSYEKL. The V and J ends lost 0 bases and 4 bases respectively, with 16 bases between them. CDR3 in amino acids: CASSQESFVGAYEQYF. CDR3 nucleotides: TGCGCCAGCAGCCAAGAATCATTCGTGGGGGCTTACGAGCAGTACTTC.

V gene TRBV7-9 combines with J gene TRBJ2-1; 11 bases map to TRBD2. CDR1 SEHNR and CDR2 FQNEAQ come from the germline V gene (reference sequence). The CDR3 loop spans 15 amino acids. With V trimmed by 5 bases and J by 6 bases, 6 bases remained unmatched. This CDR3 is CASSLLAGGGNEQFF. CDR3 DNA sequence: TGTGCCAGCAGCCTCCTAGCGGGAGGTGGCAATGAGCAGTTCTTC.

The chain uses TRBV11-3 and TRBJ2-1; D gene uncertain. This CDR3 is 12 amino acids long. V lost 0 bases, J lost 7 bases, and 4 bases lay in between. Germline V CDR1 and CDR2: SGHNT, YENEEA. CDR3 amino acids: CASSLDLNEQFF. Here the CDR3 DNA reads TGTGCCAGCAGCTTAGATCTGAATGAGCAGTTCTTC.

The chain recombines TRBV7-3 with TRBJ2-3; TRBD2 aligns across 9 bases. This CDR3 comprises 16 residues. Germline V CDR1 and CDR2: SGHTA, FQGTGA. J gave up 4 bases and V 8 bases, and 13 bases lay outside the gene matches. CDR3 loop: CASAQGGGRAPDTQYF. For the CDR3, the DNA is TGTGCCAGCGCCCAGGGTGGCGGGAGGGCCCCAGATACGCAGTATTTT.

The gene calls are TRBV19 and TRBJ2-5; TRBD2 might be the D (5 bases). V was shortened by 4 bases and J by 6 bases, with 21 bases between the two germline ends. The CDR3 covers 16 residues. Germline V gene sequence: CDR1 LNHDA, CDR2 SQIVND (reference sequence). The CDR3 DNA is TGTGCCAGTAGTAAAGACGGTTGGGGAGACGGGAAGACCCAGTACTTC. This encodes CASSKDGWGDGKTQYF.

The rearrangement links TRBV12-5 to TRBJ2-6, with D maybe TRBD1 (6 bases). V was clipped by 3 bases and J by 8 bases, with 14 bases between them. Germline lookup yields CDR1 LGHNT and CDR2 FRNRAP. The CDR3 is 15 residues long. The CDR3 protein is CASGLGTIITNVLTF. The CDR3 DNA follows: TGTGCTAGTGGTTTAGGGACAATTATCACCAACGTCCTGACTTTC.

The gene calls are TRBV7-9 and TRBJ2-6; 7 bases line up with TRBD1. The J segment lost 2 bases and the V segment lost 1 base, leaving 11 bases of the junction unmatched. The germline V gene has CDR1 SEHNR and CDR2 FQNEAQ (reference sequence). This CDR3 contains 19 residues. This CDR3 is CASSLVRGQGLAGANVLTF. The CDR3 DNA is TGTGCCAGCAGCTTAGTAAGGGGGCAGGGCCTCGCTGGGGCCAACGTCCTGACTTTC.

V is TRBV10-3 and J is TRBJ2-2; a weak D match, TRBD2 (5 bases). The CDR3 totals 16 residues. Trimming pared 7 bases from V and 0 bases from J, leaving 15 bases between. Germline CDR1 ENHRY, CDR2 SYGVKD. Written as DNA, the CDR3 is TGTGCCATCAACCGGGATCTTAATTCGAACACCGGGGAGCTGTTTTTT. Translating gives CAINRDLNSNTGELFF.